The TCR beta chain described here comes from a study of regulatory T cells in long-lasting Graves disease listed by TCRdb under 2021. Regarding the study in general: Patients with newly diagnosed Graves' disease had been on antithyroid drugs for under 3 months. This study used TCR sequencing and RNA sequencing of peripheral blood to compare persistent Graves' disease patients against newly diagnosed Graves' disease patients. The study took place in China and was registered as a clinical trial. A total of roughly 35 samples underwent TCR sequencing: roughly 13 from persistent and roughly 20 from newly diagnosed Graves' disease patients. Study-level results and caveats: The authors noted that the small sample size was a limitation that may lower accuracy. Lower TCR Shannon entropy and fewer highly expanded clones were observed in persistent Graves' disease patients than in newly diagnosed patients, which suggested clonal expansion. TRBV28, TRBJ1-2 and TRBJ2-5 were preferentially used in persistent disease, while TRBV20-1 and TRBJ2-1 were favored in newly diagnosed disease. A larger number of public clonotypes was shared among persistent patients (more than 2,500) than among newly diagnosed patients (around 890). The study examined only peripheral blood because the primary lesion, thyroid tissue, could not be accessed. Sequencing and analysis were limited to the TCR beta chain.

A word on this clonotype: Its antigen specificity is not known. Within one base of it there is no much larger clone, and no base qualities were kept.

The time point tag for this specimen amounts to: newly diagnosed GD, antithyroid drugs for less than 3 months. RNA was extracted from PBMCs in TRIzol for both TCR sequencing and RNA sequencing. The diagnosis of Graves' disease was made according to American Thyroid Association guidelines. The patients came from an endocrinology department in Xi'an, China. From each patient, approximately 10 milliliters of peripheral blood was collected into an EDTA anticoagulant tube. PBMCs were isolated by Ficoll Paque Plus density gradient separation without further T cell sorting. An Agilent 2100 Bioanalyzer and agarose gel were used to check RNA quality, and a NanoDrop 2000 was used to measure RNA concentration. From the cysteine through the phenylalanine, the CDR3 covers 14 amino acids. The sequence is cut down to CDR3 DNA, 42 bases in frame from base 1. The germline V gene gives CDR1 as MDHEN and CDR2 as SYDVKM. Trimming accounts for 3 bases at V and 10 bases at J, while the number of junction bases matched to no gene is 3.

The library was built by means of multiplex PCR. For sequencing, an Illumina HiSeq 4000 was employed. CDR3 regions were amplified by Arm-PCR with iRepertoire HTBI primers to construct TCR beta libraries. Before sequencing, the PCR products underwent gel purification. The authors processed their data as follows. Gene usage analysis of CDR3 amino acid clonotypes used the 55 to 80 TRBV and some 15 TRBJ segments found across samples. Filtered high-quality paired reads were merged into contigs using COPE and FqMerger. BLAST was used to align contigs to the IMGT TRBV, TRBD and TRBJ reference genes, and CDR3 was defined following IMGT. Any clonotype with a frequency above 0.1% was classified as a highly expanded clone. Shannon entropy served as the measure of repertoire diversity, while the Gini coefficient captured V-J evenness. Public clonotypes were defined as clonotypes shared by more than one individual. TCRdb applied fastp at Q25 and MiXCR to the public reads, then kept only in-frame beta chains. Entries that share a CDR3 protein sequence are merged under the most common genes and DNA. The V and J calls here are based on TCRdb, not the publication. Counted in this sample were just over 600,000 distinct CDR3 sequences; around 17% of them appeared once. The top ten clones comprise around a sixth of the sample.

These records were also assigned to another study, of T cells in Graves' hyperthyroidism and ophthalmopathy. As described in the second report: Stable Graves' hyperthyroidism was defined as the absence of progression to ophthalmopathy over 18 months of follow-up. Hyperthyroidism patients were newly diagnosed, had a disease duration of under 2 months, and were aged 18 to 65 years. Exclusion was applied to patients with uncontrolled infections, other autoimmune diseases, pregnancy or lactation. Clinical symptoms, serum thyroxine and TRAb, thyroid ultrasound, and orbital computed tomography formed the basis for the diagnoses. A first-round RT-PCR of the TCR CDR3 used the HTBI primer set with the Qiagen OneStep RT-PCR kit. Most expanded thyroid clonotypes (frequency above 0.001) were also found in blood, which suggests that blood repertoires may mirror thyroid immune responses. Ophthalmopathy was separated from stable hyperthyroidism by a 13 V-J signature model, with around 88% sensitivity and 81% to 83% specificity obtained in cross-validation and 80%/75% obtained in testing. In validation, the model predicted progression to ophthalmopathy a median of approximately 6.3 months before onset, with roughly 68% sensitivity and around 76% specificity. A discovery cohort of about a hundred patients, roughly 43 with Graves' ophthalmopathy and more than 55 with stable Graves' hyperthyroidism, was used to find distinguishing TCR V-J signatures. Prospective prediction of ophthalmopathy was tested in an independent validation cohort consisting of some 18 hyperthyroidism patients and approximately 16 patients who later progressed to ophthalmopathy. The roughly 100 discovery patients were randomly split 7:3 into training and test sets. The study also compared thyroid tissue and blood T-cell repertoires from about six Graves' hyperthyroidism patients. After blood sampling, hyperthyroidism patients were treated with methimazole at a starting dose of 30 mg daily, and ophthalmopathy patients were treated with high-dose intravenous methylprednisolone. A second multiplex PCR round built the libraries, followed by size selection and purification. Paired-end sequencing of the libraries was performed with 100 bp reads on an Illumina HiSeq2000. Raw data were processed with SOAPnuke, discarding reads with adapters, uncalled bases, mean Phred below 15, or no exact constant-primer or identifier match. COPE v1.2.5 was used to merge the high-quality paired reads, and each unique nucleotide sequence was defined as a clonotype. Clonotypes were aligned to IMGT TRBV, TRBD and TRBJ reference segments using MiTCR v1.1. The analysis was restricted to V-J combinations with a frequency above 0.0001, which together covered 99.2% of the repertoires. The TCS score was defined as the ratio of F50 (clonal expansion) to E x V (chaos), calculated using BLOSUM62-based TCRdist between CDR3 peptides within each V-J. Welch's t-statistics and random forest reduced 514 V-J features to roughly 13, which were used in a naive Bayes classifier (R e1071). Sample size was not statistically predetermined, and blinding of investigators to group allocation was not performed. According to the paper, TCR Vbeta CDR3 sequencing was carried out on more than 120 peripheral blood samples, which came from more than 40 ophthalmopathy, fewer than 80 hyperthyroidism and roughly 17 progressor patients.

Sequencing used peripheral blood mononuclear cells (PBMCs), obtained at new diagnosis, from a patient treated with antithyroid drugs. Rearrangement joined TRBV28 to TRBJ2-4, and 13 junction bases match TRBD2. This TCR was sampled from a woman aged 25 to 45 with Graves disease. Donor details come from another sample of the same person, matched by shared clones. In nucleotides, the sequence is TGTGCCAGCAGTTTCGGACTAGCGGGAGCTATTCAGTACTTC. This codes for CASSFGLAGAIQYF. With the rest looked up from the reference TRBV28 and TRBJ2-4 genes rather than sequenced, the full variable domain is DVKVTQSSRYLVKRTGEKVFLECVQDMDHENMFWYRQDPGLGLRLIYFSYDVKMKEKGDIPEGYSVSREKKERFSLILESASTNQTSMYLCASSFGLAGAIQYFGAGTRLSVL.